The 19 T cell receptor beta chains below come from one sample, sequenced in a study of CD8+ T cells in alopecia areata. Sequencing relied on a cDNA template that was reverse transcribed from extracted RNA. Some clones are missing from TCRdb's copy, which holds only in-frame ones; the method was immunoSEQ multiplex PCR. Here the sample spans roughly 180,000 clones, more than 60% being singletons. The specimen was CD4+ T cells sorted from blood, collected at week 0. The receptor source for this set is a human donor with alopecia areata.

The chain carries TRBV2 and TRBJ2-7; 7 bases fit TRBD1. J gave up 4 bases and V 3 bases, and 3 bases lay outside the gene matches. This CDR3 spans 13 amino acids. Looked up from germline, CDR1 is SNHLY and CDR2 is FYNNEI. As DNA, the CDR3 is TGTGCCAGCAGTGAGGGACAGAAGTACGAGCAGTACTTC. Translated: CASSEGQKYEQYF.

The CDR3 DNA reads TGTGCCAGCAGTCCCGAGGGGCGCGCACGCGGCTACACCTTC. Amino acid sequence: CASSPEGRARGYTF. The chain links TRBV27 to TRBJ1-2, with D tentatively TRBD1 (5 bases). The V and J ends lost 5 bases and 8 bases respectively, with 18 bases between them. The CDR3 length is 14 residues. CDR1 and CDR2 from the germline V gene are MNHEY and SMNVEV (reference sequence).

This chain links TRBV5-6 with TRBJ2-3, with unresolved D. Germline lookup yields CDR1 SGHDT and CDR2 YYEEEE. This CDR3 spans 13 amino acids. Trimming took off 4 bases at V and 0 bases at J, with 6 bases between the two ends. CDR3 nucleotide sequence: TGTGCCAGCAGCCCGGACAGCACAGATACGCAGTATTTT. Translation: CASSPDSTDTQYF.

V gene TRBV16 combines with J gene TRBJ1-2, with D possibly matching TRBD1 (5 bases). Germline V gene sequence: CDR1 KGHSY, CDR2 FQNENV. Trimming took off 4 bases at V and 8 bases at J, with 17 bases between the two ends. The CDR3 sequence is 14 residues long. The CDR3 DNA reads TGTGCCAGCAGCCTTAATGGGGGATTGAGAGGCTACACCTTC. Its protein is CASSLNGGLRGYTF.

This chain connects TRBV7-8 to TRBJ2-5, with TRBD2 matching 13 bases. Germline CDR1 and CDR2: SGHVS and FQNEAQ. The V segment lost 5 bases and the J segment 4 bases; nucleotides outside the gene matches: 7. The CDR3 consists of 16 residues. As DNA, the CDR3 is TGTGCCAGCAGCACCCGACGGACTAGCGGGGGAGAGACCCAGTACTTC. Translation gives CASSTRRTSGGETQYF.

This chain links TRBV30 with TRBJ1-2; D ambiguous. In germline, CDR1 is GTSNPN, CDR2 SVGIG (reference sequence). Trimming removed 1 base at V and 12 bases at J, with 21 bases between. This CDR3 is 14 amino acids long. CDR3: CAWSDNFGSPSDTF. The CDR3 nucleotides read TGTGCCTGGAGTGACAACTTCGGGAGCCCGTCGGACACCTTC.

The CDR3 spells CAYEPGQKKDSYNSPLHF. In nucleotides, the CDR3 is TGTGCCTACGAACCGGGACAGAAAAAAGACTCCTATAATTCACCCCTCCACTTT. The chain employs TRBV30 and TRBJ1-6, with 7 bases aligning to TRBD1. Trimming at V came to 7 bases and at J to 0 bases, leaving 15 bases not matched to a gene. CDR1 is GTSNPN, CDR2 SVGIG, per germline (reference sequence). This CDR3 is built from 18 residues.

In its sample, this clone was seen a few times. The rearrangement joins TRBV18 to TRBJ1-5; a weak D match, TRBD1 (6 bases). CDR3 length equals 16 residues. Looked up from germline, CDR1 is KGHSH and CDR2 is LQKENI. V was shortened by 4 bases and J by 5 bases, with 18 bases between the two germline ends. The CDR3 DNA reads TGTGCCAGCTCACAAAACGGGGGCAAAGGGGATCAGCCCCAGCATTTT. This translates into CASSQNGGKGDQPQHF.

The genes are TRBV29-1 and TRBJ2-3; 8 nucleotides align to TRBD2. Per the germline V gene, CDR1 is SQVTM and CDR2 is ANQGSEA. CDR3 size: 13 residues. The trim removed 4 bases at V and 6 bases at J, leaving 6 bases unmatched. The CDR3 region has the DNA TGCAGCGTTGCGGGGGGGCAAAGGGATACGCAGTATTTT. This gives the protein CSVAGGQRDTQYF.

The V gene is TRBV6-1, the J gene TRBJ1-5; D not resolved. V lost 3 bases and J lost 3, with 9 bases in between. The CDR3 is made up of 14 amino acids. Germline assignment: CDR1 MNHNS and CDR2 SASEGT. The CDR3 sequence is CASSDRSLNQPQHF. CDR3 coding DNA: TGTGCCAGCAGTGACCGCAGCCTCAATCAGCCCCAGCATTTT.

V and J are TRBV15 and TRBJ2-3; perhaps TRBD1 as D (6 bases). CDR3 length: 15 amino acids. The germline V and J ends were trimmed by 0 bases and 7 bases, with 14 bases remaining between them. CDR1 is LNHNV and CDR2 is YYDKDF in the germline V gene (reference sequence). The CDR3 coding sequence is TGTGCCACCAGCAGAGACGCAGGGGAAGTGAATACGCAGTATTTT. Residues: CATSRDAGEVNTQYF.

The chain is built from TRBV7-2 and TRBJ1-2; D might be TRBD1 (6 bases). The CDR3 is 15 amino acids. Trimming took off 5 bases at V and 2 bases at J, with 15 bases between the two ends. Per the germline V gene, CDR1 is SGHTA and CDR2 is FQGNSA. The CDR3 DNA follows: TGTGCCAGCAGCCCCGGGGGGCGGATAAACTATGGCTACACCTTC. Translation: CASSPGGRINYGYTF.

V gene TRBV27 combines with J gene TRBJ2-4, with 7 bases that match TRBD2. The ends lost 0 bases at V and 6 bases at J; junction bases unmatched: 2. The CDR3 contains 14 residues. Germline V lookup: CDR1 MNHEY, CDR2 SMNVEV (reference sequence). The chain's CDR3 is CASSLSGGGNIQYF. The CDR3, as DNA: TGTGCCAGCAGTTTATCCGGCGGGGGAAACATTCAGTACTTC.

V and J are TRBV29-1 and TRBJ2-5; 8 bases are shared with TRBD2. The V gene end was trimmed by 5 bases and the J gene end by 1 base; junction bases not matched to a gene: 6. Looked up from germline, CDR1 is SQVTM and CDR2 is ANQGSEA. The CDR3 spans 14 residues. Here the CDR3 DNA reads TGCAGCGTTCGGGCCCGGGGGGGCCAAGAGACCCAGTACTTC. It encodes CSVRARGGQETQYF.

This clone is a singleton in its sample. The chain is built from TRBV30 and TRBJ1-1; weak D call: TRBD1 (5 bases). Trimming removed 7 bases from V and 2 bases from J, with 11 bases in between. The CDR3 runs 12 residues. Per the germline V gene, CDR1 is GTSNPN and CDR2 is SVGIG (reference sequence). The CDR3 bases are TGTGCCTCCACTCGGGGCAACACTGAAGCTTTCTTT. Its translation: CASTRGNTEAFF.

This clone was recorded many times. The J gene is TRBJ1-6, the V gene TRBV7-2; D gene unclear. Trimming stripped 5 bases from V and 9 bases from J, with 8 bases between. In germline, CDR1 is SGHTA, CDR2 FQGNSA. This CDR3 contains 12 residues. The CDR3 sequence is CASSRPVSPLHF. CDR3 nucleotide sequence: TGTGCCAGCAGCCGGCCCGTTTCACCCCTCCACTTT.

V usage is TRBV7-6 and J usage is TRBJ1-1, with D possibly being TRBD1 (6 bases). The germline CDR1 and CDR2 sequences are SGHVS and FNYEAQ. The CDR3 runs 14 residues. Trimming took 5 bases from V and 0 from J, leaving 10 bases between them. The chain's CDR3 is CASSEGQMNTEAFF. For the CDR3, the DNA is TGTGCCAGCAGCGAAGGACAGATGAACACTGAAGCTTTCTTT.

The rearrangement uses TRBV11-3 and TRBJ2-2; tentative D call: TRBD1 (6 bases). Per the germline V gene, CDR1 is SGHNT and CDR2 is YENEEA. The CDR3 length is 13 residues. The V end was cut by 5 bases, the J end by 9 bases, with 13 bases between. DNA of the CDR3: TGTGCCAGCAGCCCACAGGGTGTCAGGGAGCTGTTTTTT. Translated: CASSPQGVRELFF.

The chain carries TRBV5-4 and TRBJ1-2; D ambiguous. The CDR3 has 14 residues. V lost 2 bases and J 4 bases, leaving 12 bases between the germline ends. Germline loops: CDR1 SGHNT, CDR2 YYREEE (reference sequence). The CDR3 nucleotides are TGTGCCAGCAGCTTACAAGGCAGTTCCTATGGCTACACCTTC. This encodes CASSLQGSSYGYTF.